The 14 T cell receptor beta chains below come from one sample, sequenced in a study of cytomegalovirus exposure and HLA in healthy donors. The PCR ran on 60 Vbeta and 13 Jbeta primers. The table came from immunoSEQ multiplex PCR; TCRdb's copy has only in-frame clones and leaves some out. The sample carries some 200,000 clones, roughly 9.4% recorded once. The sequenced material came from PBMCs. The receptors here all came from a woman under 40 in good health and CMV-seropositive.

CDR3: CASSSTYPTPYNEQFF. For the CDR3, the DNA is TGTGCCAGCAGTTCCACTTACCCGACTCCCTACAATGAGCAGTTCTTC. The chain is built from TRBV6-6 and TRBJ2-1; D gene uncertain. This CDR3 spans 16 amino acids. Deletions cut 4 bases from V and 2 bases from J, with 15 bases between. The germline V gene has CDR1 MNHNY and CDR2 SVGAGI (reference sequence).

This clone appeared once. The chain couples TRBV9 to TRBJ2-7; maybe TRBD1 (5 bases). The CDR3 length is 16 residues. CDR1 and CDR2 (germline): SGDLS, YYNGEE. V dropped 4 bases and J dropped 4 bases, with 21 bases sitting between them. This chain's CDR3 is CASSQRRQQVLYEQYF. CDR3 nucleotide sequence: TGTGCCAGCAGCCAACGTCGCCAACAGGTCCTTTACGAGCAGTACTTC.

This clone was observed a handful of times. The chain has TRBV5-5 and TRBJ1-1; possibly TRBD1 for D (6 bases). The V gene's germline CDR1 is SGHKS and CDR2 YYEKEE (reference sequence). With 2 bases removed from V and 7 bases from J, the gap between germline ends came to 12 bases. The CDR3 sequence is 13 residues long. CDR3 sequence (DNA): TGTGCCAGCAGCTTCGGGGGGGCGTTTGAAGCTTTCTTT. Amino acid sequence: CASSFGGAFEAFF.

The genes are TRBV19 and TRBJ2-2; D gene ambiguous. The CDR3 spans 15 residues. Germline CDR1 is LNHDA and CDR2 is SQIVND (reference sequence). V shed 1 base and J shed 5 bases, with 11 bases lying between them. The CDR3 spells CASSIGLPLTGELFF. The DNA for the CDR3 is TGTGCCAGTAGTATAGGACTCCCTCTAACCGGGGAGCTGTTTTTT.

This rearrangement joins TRBV30 to TRBJ2-5, with 9 nucleotides matching TRBD1. The J call may be incorrect, as the DNA end agrees better with TRBJ2-7. From germline, CDR1 is GTSNPN and CDR2 SVGIG (reference sequence). The CDR3 covers 15 residues. The CDR3 DNA follows: TGTGCCTGGAGCGCTCCACGACAGGGGGGCTACGAGCAGTACTTC. Protein sequence: CAWSAPRQGGYEQYF.

J is TRBJ1-2 and V is TRBV6-5; perhaps TRBD1 as D (5 bases). Trimming shortened V by 7 bases and J by 8 bases, and 14 bases separated the two germline ends. This CDR3 spans 12 amino acids. CDR1 and CDR2 from the germline V gene are MNHEY and SVGAGI. The CDR3 loop is CASTLRPGGYTF. The CDR3 DNA sequence: TGTGCCAGCACCCTGAGGCCAGGGGGCTACACCTTC.

The V gene is TRBV7-9, the J gene TRBJ1-2, with 8 bases aligning to TRBD1. CDR1 is SEHNR, CDR2 FQNEAQ, per germline (reference sequence). The CDR3 is 13 amino acids. J gave up 7 bases and V 0 bases, and 1 base lay outside the gene matches. CDR3 amino acids: CASSLADRVGYTF. The DNA for the CDR3 is TGTGCCAGCAGCTTAGCGGACAGGGTTGGCTACACCTTC. The whole variable domain, remainder taken from reference TRBV7-9 and TRBJ1-2, is DTGVSQNPRHKITKRGQNVTFRCDPISEHNRLYWYRQTLGQGPEFLTYFQNEAQLEKSRLLSDRFSAERPKGSFSTLEIQRTEQGDSAMYLCASSLADRVGYTFGSGTRLTVV.

J is TRBJ1-1 and V is TRBV4-2, with D possibly matching TRBD1 (6 bases). The CDR3 runs 17 residues. Germline V gives CDR1 LGHNA, CDR2 YNFKEQ. Trimming took off 4 bases at V and 4 bases at J, with 22 bases between the two ends. CDR3 amino acids: CASSPHRGQPPGTEAFF. The DNA for the CDR3 is TGTGCCAGCAGCCCTCATAGAGGACAGCCGCCCGGCACTGAAGCTTTCTTT.

This clone was seen only a few times. J is TRBJ2-7 and V is TRBV7-2; 9 nucleotides match TRBD2. Losses at the gene ends were 2 bases for V and 1 base for J; bases not matched to a gene: 6. This CDR3 is 16 amino acids long. Germline V gene lookup returns CDR1 SGHTA and CDR2 FQGNSA. Written as DNA, the CDR3 is TGTGCCAGCAGCTTATTCGGGACTAGCAATTCCTACGAGCAGTACTTC. Translation gives CASSLFGTSNSYEQYF.

This clone turned up a few times. The CDR3 DNA reads as TGTGCCACCAGCAGACAGGGAAGGTGGGACACTGAAGCTTTCTTT. This translates into CATSRQGRWDTEAFF. V is TRBV15 and J is TRBJ1-1; TRBD1 might be the D (5 bases). The germline V gene has CDR1 LNHNV and CDR2 YYDKDF (reference sequence). CDR3 length equals 15 residues. V lost 2 bases, J lost 3 bases, and 13 bases lay in between.

This chain connects TRBV6-1 to TRBJ1-6; 9 bases map to TRBD1. From germline, CDR1 is MNHNS and CDR2 SASEGT. There are 15 residues in the CDR3. Germline trimming cut 1 base from V and 6 bases from J; bases unmatched to any gene: 1. CDR3 region: CASSEETGGNSPLHF. The DNA of the CDR3 is TGTGCCAGCAGTGAAGAGACAGGGGGTAATTCACCCCTCCACTTT.

The V call is TRBV5-1, the J call TRBJ2-7; 10 bases are a match to TRBD2. The length of the CDR3 is 15 residues. CDR1 SGHRS and CDR2 YFSETQ come from the germline V gene. V lost 2 bases and J lost 2; bases outside the gene matches: 4. The CDR3 spells CASSLGLADPYEQYF. CDR3 in DNA: TGCGCCAGCAGCTTAGGACTAGCGGACCCCTACGAGCAGTACTTC.

The V and J genes are TRBV2 and TRBJ1-1, with D possibly being TRBD1 (5 bases). Germline values: CDR1 SNHLY, CDR2 FYNNEI. The CDR3 runs 16 residues. The V and J ends lost 2 bases and 2 bases respectively, with 15 bases between them. Here the CDR3 DNA reads TGTGCCAGCAGTGAATGGGCGGGGAGGGGTAACACTGAAGCTTTCTTT. It codes for CASSEWAGRGNTEAFF.

This rearrangement joins TRBV5-6 to TRBJ2-7, with TRBD2 as a possible D gene (5 bases). Trimming removed 1 base from V and 0 bases from J, with 14 bases in between. This CDR3 has 16 amino acids. Germline V CDR1 and CDR2: SGHDT, YYEEEE. CDR3 DNA: TGTGCCAGCAGCTTGCTTTTAGCGCTCTTCTCCTACGAGCAGTACTTC. This gives the protein CASSLLLALFSYEQYF.